The TCR beta chain under discussion was sequenced for a study of blood T cell repertoires in COVID-19 (TCRdb year 2020). Context from the whole study: The collaborator samples originated in the United States, Italy and Spain and spanned the acute and convalescent phases of COVID-19. The prospective study material was composed of cDNA or gDNA derived from T cells, B-cell-depleted T cells, or PBMCs. Subjects who had been exposed to COVID-19, were actively infected with it, or had recovered from it provided the deeply sampled blood TCRbeta repertoires that made up the dataset. A freely available public database, intended as a resource for researchers studying the immune response to SARS-CoV-2, is where the repertoires were released. Samples came from the ongoing ImmuneRACE study (first 160 participants) plus 1,254 subjects from 6 global collaborators. Nearly every sample came with metadata listing a de-identified subject ID, COVID-19 status, age in years and sex. Where HLA class I and class II types were available, the types were taken from metadata supplied by the sample provider, not from assay-based typing.

Reading from cysteine to phenylalanine, the CDR3 counts 14 amino acids. CDR3 DNA only is kept here, 42 bases in frame from base 1. V and J are truncated by 2 bases and 4 bases respectively, leaving an intervening sequence of 10 bases. In the germline V gene, CDR1 corresponds to SGHDT and CDR2 to YYEEEE. What the research found in general, with its limitations: How much clinical and demographic metadata was included differed by source and by participant, and the metadata was provided uncurated.

The immunoSEQ Assay, a bias-controlled multiplex PCR, was used to amplify TCRbeta CDR3 regions from genomic DNA. Per the source publication's procedure: Nucleated cell counts per sample were estimated from amplification of reference gene primers within the assay. To quantify the absolute abundance of each unique TCRbeta CDR3 rearrangement, sequence reads were collapsed and filtered. Productive Simpson clonality was computed per sample as the square root of Simpson's diversity index over productive rearrangements. As stored in TCRdb, this immuneACCESS dataset retains in-frame rearrangements with V and J assigned. A fraction of the clones does not appear; measured against another copy, unresolved V genes explain less than half of the discrepancy, and the remainder lacks a known reason. V, J and clone size are those of that table, while D and trimming were read from the DNA. This sample comprises about 150,000 clones, around 88% of them detected only once. About 3.2% of the sample belongs to the ten largest clones.

As to this clone: Its antigen is unknown. No quality values exist for individual bases; no much larger clone is one base distant.

Whole blood was collected in K2EDTA tubes by collaborating institutions according to the institutions' own protocols. Collaborator samples were shipped for TCRbeta analysis as frozen whole blood, isolated PBMCs, or DNA extracted from either sample type. The source of this sequence is a man in his 60s with active or convalescent COVID-19. The sample comprised peripheral blood. The chain couples TRBV5-6 to TRBJ1-3; TRBD1 is perhaps the D gene, given 6 matching bases. The CDR3 loop reads CASSFQGRGNTIYF. The bases are TGTGCCAGCAGCTTCCAGGGGCGAGGAAACACCATATATTTT.